This TCR beta chain comes out of a study of T cell repertoires in cytomegalovirus infection. Overall study context: Matching HLA type, along with CMV infection, was indicated by public TCR beta signatures. General study points: Clonotype analysis showed dominance of the ex vivo response by HLA-C-restricted CMV-specific TCR beta clonotypes.

TCRdb reanalysed the reads using MiXCR and keeps one entry per CDR3 protein. The sample has about 320,000 distinct CDR3 sequences; around 9.5% are singletons. CDR1 and CDR2 (germline): MNHNS, SASEGT. The CDR3 spans 14 residues. V dropped 5 bases and J dropped 7; count of bases not matched to a gene: 6. This clonotype has ten or more counts. Its target is unknown. The chain links TRBV6-1 to TRBJ1-2; 11 nucleotides line up with TRBD1. Sequencing input: PBMCs. This receptor was obtained from a human donor in good health (CMV status not recorded). Some clones in this sample may be carry-over from other donors' samples. The CDR3 coding sequence is TGTGCCAGCAGTCCCGGGACAGGGGGTCGTGGCTACACCTTC. It yields the protein CASSPGTGGRGYTF.